The 21 T cell receptor beta chains presented below share a single source sample, sequenced in a study of patients and donors after allogeneic stem cell transplantation. TCRdb fed the RT-PCR reads into MiXCR, producing one record per CDR3 protein. Of more than 850,000 distinct CDR3 sequences in the sample, approximately 19% were seen once. Sequencing was carried out using blood, either unsorted or a sorted T cell fraction (not recorded which). The receptor set was obtained from a human donor who was either an allogeneic HSCT recipient or a stem cell or donor lymphocyte infusion donor (not recorded which). It is not recorded whose cells these are; they may come from a transplant donor.

This clonotype was detected a few times. The chain is built from TRBV30 and TRBJ2-2, with D possibly matching TRBD1 (5 bases). V was shortened by 1 base and J by 2 bases, with 8 bases between the two germline ends. The CDR3 totals 14 residues. Germline V gene sequence: CDR1 GTSNPN, CDR2 SVGIG (reference sequence). Here the CDR3 DNA reads TGTGCCTGGAGTGGGGGCAGTAACACCGGGGAGCTGTTTTTT. As protein: CAWSGGSNTGELFF. Together with reference TRBV30 and TRBJ2-2, the CDR3 gives the full variable domain: SQTIHQWPATLVQPVGSPLSLECTVEGTSNPNLYWYRQAAGRGLQLLFYSVGIGQISSEVPQNLSASRPQDRQFILSSKKLLLSDSGFYLCAWSGGSNTGELFFGEGSRLTVL.

This clonotype was observed many times. The V gene is TRBV12-3 or TRBV12-4, the J gene TRBJ2-1; 7 nucleotides match TRBD1. Germline trimming cut 5 bases from V and 2 bases from J; bases unmatched to any gene: 6. This CDR3 is built from 15 residues. CDR3 in DNA: TGTGCCAGCAGTCCGACAGGGACCCCCTACAATGAGCAGTTCTTC. Amino acid sequence: CASSPTGTPYNEQFF.

This clonotype has more than one count but fewer than ten. The J gene is TRBJ1-4, the V gene TRBV5-6, with a possible D match to TRBD1 (5 bases). V lost 0 bases, J lost 4 bases, and 10 bases lay in between. This CDR3 contains 15 residues. The germline V gene has CDR1 SGHDT and CDR2 YYEEEE. CDR3 coding DNA: TGTGCCAGCAGCTTGGGACAGTTCAATAATGAAAAACTGTTTTTT. This sequence encodes CASSLGQFNNEKLFF.

The chain carries TRBV10-3 and TRBJ1-1; D is perhaps TRBD1 (5 bases). This CDR3 region has 14 residues. V shed 5 bases and J shed 1 base, with 11 bases lying between them. CDR1 ENHRY and CDR2 SYGVKD come from the germline V gene. The CDR3 spells CAISQTEQNTEAFF. The CDR3 coding sequence is TGTGCCATCAGTCAGACAGAGCAGAACACTGAAGCTTTCTTT.

V gene TRBV6-1 combines with J gene TRBJ1-1; the D is unclear. V lost 6 bases, J lost 5 bases, and 7 bases lay in between. This CDR3 is built from 11 residues. CDR1 and CDR2 (germline): MNHNS, SASEGT. The CDR3 region has the DNA TGTGCCAGCAGGGAGTTGACTGAAGCTTTCTTT. Encoded protein: CASRELTEAFF.

V gene TRBV15 combines with J gene TRBJ2-5, with 8 bases that match TRBD1. The ends lost 4 bases at V and 5 bases at J; junction bases unmatched: 12. This CDR3 spans 16 amino acids. Germline-derived CDR1 and CDR2 are LNHNV and YYDKDF (reference sequence). DNA for the CDR3: TGTGCCACCAGCACCAAAGCAGGGGGCTTAGGTGAGACCCAGTACTTC. Encoded protein: CATSTKAGGLGETQYF.

The rearrangement uses TRBV12-3 or TRBV12-4 and TRBJ1-3, with D unclear. The CDR3 length is 16 residues. Between the trimmed V and J ends, which lost 6 bases and 4 bases, there was a span of 19 bases. Here the CDR3 reads CASSPYGSGPGNTIYF. As DNA, the CDR3 is TGTGCCAGCAGCCCCTACGGGTCAGGACCGGGAAACACCATATATTTT.

This CDR3 is CASRLGEDTEAFF. The CDR3 DNA reads TGCGCCAGCCGACTAGGGGAGGACACTGAAGCTTTCTTT. The genes are TRBV5-1 and TRBJ1-1; tentatively, D is TRBD1 (5 bases). This CDR3 is built from 13 residues. V lost 7 bases and J 3 bases, leaving 13 bases between the germline ends. Germline-derived CDR1 and CDR2 are SGHRS and YFSETQ.

This clonotype occurred a few times. The chain uses TRBV7-9 and TRBJ1-1; a possible D gene is TRBD1 (5 bases). The length of the CDR3 is 11 residues. V was shortened by 6 bases and J by 8 bases, with 10 bases between the two germline ends. Germline CDR1 and CDR2: SEHNR and FQNEAQ (reference sequence). As DNA, the CDR3 is TGTGCCAGCAGGCGGGACTGGGAAGCTTTCTTT. Translating gives CASRRDWEAFF. The complete variable domain, with remaining parts taken from reference TRBV7-9 and TRBJ1-1, reads DTGVSQNPRHKITKRGQNVTFRCDPISEHNRLYWYRQTLGQGPEFLTYFQNEAQLEKSRLLSDRFSAERPKGSFSTLEIQRTEQGDSAMYLCASRRDWEAFFGQGTRLTVV.

The chain couples TRBV5-1 to TRBJ2-3; D is unclear. V lost 0 bases to trimming and J lost 0 bases, with 14 bases between them. Germline CDR1 and CDR2: SGHRS and YFSETQ. The CDR3 sequence is 17 residues long. This CDR3 reads CASSLDRGQRSTDTQYF. The CDR3 nucleotides read TGCGCCAGCAGCTTGGATCGTGGCCAGAGAAGCACAGATACGCAGTATTTT.

The chain joins TRBV20-1 to TRBJ1-5; no firm D call. This CDR3 is built from 15 residues. Germline CDR1 is DFQATT and CDR2 is SNEGSKA (reference sequence). Between the trimmed V and J ends, which lost 5 bases and 0 bases, there was a span of 14 bases. The CDR3, as DNA: TGCAGTGCTCCCTCAAGGGAGGTTAGCAATCAGCCCCAGCATTTT. It encodes CSAPSREVSNQPQHF.

This clonotype was picked up many times. The rearrangement joins TRBV12-3 or TRBV12-4 to TRBJ1-5; 7 positions agree with TRBD1. CDR3 length equals 14 residues. Trimming at V came to 6 bases and at J to 2 bases, leaving 4 bases not matched to a gene. The CDR3 here is CASSFTGGNQPQHF. The CDR3 DNA reads TGTGCCAGCAGCTTTACAGGGGGCAATCAGCCCCAGCATTTT.

The rearrangement links TRBV5-1 to TRBJ2-1; 7 bases line up with TRBD1. V lost 4 bases to trimming and J lost 4 bases; unmatched junction nucleotides: 8. The CDR3 runs to 15 residues. Germline CDR1 SGHRS, CDR2 YFSETQ. This CDR3 is CASSKVGTEYNEQFF. The CDR3 DNA follows: TGCGCCAGCAGCAAGGTGGGGACAGAGTACAATGAGCAGTTCTTC.

This clonotype was picked up a small number of times. This chain joins TRBV7-8 and TRBJ2-5; the D gene is possibly TRBD1 (6 bases). The CDR3 is 17 amino acids. CDR1 is SGHVS, CDR2 FQNEAQ, per germline. The ends were cut back, 3 bases at V and 2 bases at J, with 19 bases in the middle. The CDR3 sequence: CASSFRVAGVWQETQYF. The CDR3 coding sequence is TGTGCCAGCAGCTTCCGCGTTGCAGGGGTTTGGCAAGAGACCCAGTACTTC.

The rearrangement joins TRBV10-3 to TRBJ1-1; D might be TRBD1 (6 bases). With 9 bases removed from V and 4 bases from J, the gap between germline ends came to 18 bases. The CDR3 spans 14 residues. Germline V lookup: CDR1 ENHRY, CDR2 SYGVKD. This CDR3 reads CAIKWGAEATEAFF. CDR3 in DNA: TGTGCCATTAAGTGGGGGGCGGAAGCCACTGAAGCTTTCTTT.

Only a few counts were recorded for this clonotype. J is TRBJ1-5 and V is TRBV12-3 or TRBV12-4; TRBD1 aligns across 9 bases. This CDR3 region has 14 residues. With 4 bases clipped from V and 5 bases from J, the junction kept 3 bases outside the gene matches. The CDR3 nucleotides are TGTGCCAGCAGTTGGGACAGGGACGATCAGCCCCAGCATTTT. It encodes CASSWDRDDQPQHF.

V is TRBV4-1 and J is TRBJ2-1; 9 bases map to TRBD2. CDR3 length equals 14 residues. The J segment lost 6 bases and the V segment lost 1 base, leaving 1 base of the junction unmatched. Germline V gene data show CDR1 as MGHRA and CDR2 as YSYEKL. CDR3 loop: CASSQGSGSNEQFF. Written as DNA, the CDR3 is TGCGCCAGCAGCCAAGGTAGCGGGAGCAATGAGCAGTTCTTC.

This chain uses TRBV10-3 with TRBJ2-4; 16 bases fit TRBD2. Trimming took 4 bases from V and 3 from J; bases not matched to a gene: 6. Germline-derived CDR1 and CDR2 are ENHRY and SYGVKD. This CDR3 is 18 amino acids long. CDR3 region: CAISAGLAGGLGKNIQYF. The CDR3 nucleotides are TGTGCCATCAGTGCGGGACTAGCGGGGGGGCTGGGCAAAAACATTCAGTACTTC.

In this sample, this clonotype turned up a few times. DNA of the CDR3: TGTGCCACCGGAGACAGGAGACAAGAGACCCAGTACTTC. It translates to CATGDRRQETQYF. This chain uses TRBV24-1 with TRBJ2-5, with D tentatively TRBD1 (6 bases). The CDR3 consists of 13 residues. Trimming pared 9 bases from V and 2 bases from J, leaving 12 bases between. Germline CDR1 KGHDR, CDR2 SFDVKD.

There are a few counts of this clonotype. The J gene is TRBJ2-7, the V gene TRBV7-2; 7 nucleotides align to TRBD2. The CDR3 totals 17 residues. J gave up 2 bases and V 5 bases, and 15 bases lay outside the gene matches. Germline lookup yields CDR1 SGHTA and CDR2 FQGNSA. CDR3 nucleotides: TGTGCCAGCAGCGTTGATGCTGGGGGAGGGTGGACCTACGAGCAGTACTTC. Protein sequence: CASSVDAGGGWTYEQYF. Full variable domain (outside the CDR3, taken from reference TRBV7-2 and TRBJ2-7): GAGVSQSPSNKVTEKGKDVELRCDPISGHTALYWYRQSLGQGLEFLIYFQGNSAPDKSGLPSDRFSAERTGGSVSTLTIQRTQQEDSAVYLCASSVDAGGGWTYEQYFGPGTRLTVT.

V is TRBV12-3 or TRBV12-4 and J is TRBJ2-5, with 11 bases identical to TRBD2. V gave up 3 bases and J gave up 9 bases; unmatched junction bases: 9. This CDR3 contains 15 residues. Here the CDR3 reads CASSLVGLAGGAQYF. In DNA form, the CDR3 reads TGTGCCAGCAGTTTGGTGGGGCTAGCGGGGGGAGCCCAGTACTTC.